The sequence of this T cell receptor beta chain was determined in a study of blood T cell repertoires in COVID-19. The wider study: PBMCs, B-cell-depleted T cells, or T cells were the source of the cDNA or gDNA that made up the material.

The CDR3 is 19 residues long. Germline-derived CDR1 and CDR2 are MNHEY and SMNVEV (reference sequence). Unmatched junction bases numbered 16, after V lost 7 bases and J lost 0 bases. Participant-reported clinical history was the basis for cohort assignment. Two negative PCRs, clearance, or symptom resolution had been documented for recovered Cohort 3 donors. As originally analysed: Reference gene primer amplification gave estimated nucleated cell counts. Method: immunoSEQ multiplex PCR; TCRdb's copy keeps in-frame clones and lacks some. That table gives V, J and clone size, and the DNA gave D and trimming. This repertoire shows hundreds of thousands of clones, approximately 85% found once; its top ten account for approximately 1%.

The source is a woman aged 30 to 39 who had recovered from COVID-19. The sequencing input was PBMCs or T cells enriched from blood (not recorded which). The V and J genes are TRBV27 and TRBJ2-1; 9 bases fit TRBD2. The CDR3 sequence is CASTIAGAGGGRSYNEQFF. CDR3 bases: TGTGCCAGCACGATAGCGGGAGCCGGGGGGGGGCGCTCCTACAATGAGCAGTTCTTC.